This TCR beta chain was sequenced in a study of T cell repertoires in cytomegalovirus infection. Study background: CMV epitopes used comprised recently identified HLA-C-restricted ones and well-studied HLA-B-restricted ones. Carrying CMV and the relevant HLA type showed in public TCR beta signatures.

This clonotype has only a few counts. Its antigen remains unknown. Study-level results: The cumulative frequency of public TCR beta families distinguished individuals who carried CMV together with the relevant HLA. Dominant in the ex vivo response were TCR beta clonotypes restricted by HLA-C and specific for CMV.

One entry per CDR3 protein results from TCRdb running MiXCR on the reads. This sample carries some 590,000 distinct CDR3 sequences, approximately 40% of them seen once, and the ten largest clones take about 48%. The V gene lost 6 bases and the J gene lost 0 bases, with 13 bases spanning the gap. The CDR3 spans 15 residues. The material sequenced was cultured PBMCs, taken from culture after CMV antigen stimulation. V usage is TRBV12-3 or TRBV12-4 and J usage is TRBJ2-3; D not resolved. The clonotype comes from a human donor in good health (CMV status not recorded). Some clones in this sample may be carry-over from other donors' samples. The CDR3 protein is CASSPRPTSTDTQYF. The CDR3 DNA is TGTGCCAGCAGCCCCAGGCCTACTAGCACAGATACGCAGTATTTT.